The rows below give T cell receptor beta chains drawn from one sample of a study of blood T cell repertoires in COVID-19. Sequencing used immunoSEQ multiplex PCR; TCRdb keeps in-frame clones, though not all of them. The sample shows hundreds of thousands of clones, around nine tenths of them seen only once. Sequenced: PBMCs or T cells enriched from blood (not recorded which). The receptors come from a woman aged 55-70 years who had recovered from COVID-19. Both conserved end residues are part of each CDR3. A D gene is named only where the DNA matches it firmly. Where a row states a size, it is once, few, many or the class of an expanded clone; other rows omit it.

>TRBD1|.|TRBV30|TRBJ1-4
CAWRGQGAANEKLFF
TGTGCCTGGCGAGGACAGGGCGCTGCTAATGAAAAACTGTTTTTT
>TRBD1|.|TRBV5-1|TRBJ2-1
CASSRDRADEQFF
TGCGCCAGCAGTAGGGACAGGGCCGATGAGCAGTTCTTC
>TRBD2|.|TRBV19|TRBJ2-3
CASSGAGVGTDTQYF
TGTGCCAGTAGTGGAGCGGGGGTTGGCACAGATACGCAGTATTTT
>.|few|TRBV3-1/TRBV3-2|TRBJ1-1
CASSHGGTEAFF
TGTGCCAGCAGCCATGGGGGGACTGAAGCTTTCTTT
>TRBD1|.|TRBV4-1|TRBJ2-7
CASSPEGASYEQYF
TGCGCCAGCAGCCCCGAGGGGGCGTCCTACGAGCAGTACTTC
>TRBD2|.|TRBV7-9|TRBJ2-1
CASSFRSGGYNEQFF
TGTGCCAGCAGCTTTAGGAGCGGGGGGTACAATGAGCAGTTCTTC
>TRBD2|.|TRBV5-1|TRBJ2-3
CASSLVLADSTDTQYF
TGCGCCAGCAGCTTGGTTCTAGCGGACAGCACAGATACGCAGTATTTT
>TRBD1|.|TRBV5-1|TRBJ1-2
CASSVGQDIRYTF
TGCGCCAGCAGCGTGGGACAGGATATACGCTACACCTTC
>TRBD1|.|TRBV2|TRBJ1-5
CASSVPQDRGGNQPQHF
TGTGCCAGCAGTGTGCCCCAAGACAGGGGTGGCAATCAGCCCCAGCATTTT
>.|once|TRBV9|TRBJ2-2
CASSVAGRRGTTGELFF
TGTGCCAGCAGCGTAGCCGGCAGAAGGGGGACCACCGGGGAGCTGTTTTTT
>TRBD1|.|TRBV29-1|TRBJ2-7
CSVGQGGSYEQYF
TGCAGCGTTGGACAGGGGGGGTCCTACGAGCAGTACTTC
>.|.|TRBV6-6|TRBJ1-1
CASSYATVEAFF
TGTGCCAGCAGTTACGCTACAGTAGAAGCTTTCTTT
>TRBD2|.|TRBV29-1|TRBJ2-1
CSVEDRGRGNEQFF
TGCAGCGTTGAAGACCGGGGGAGGGGCAATGAGCAGTTCTTC
>TRBD2|.|TRBV5-1|TRBJ2-1
CASSLGTSIYYNEQFF
TGCGCCAGCAGCCTCGGGACTAGCATTTACTACAATGAGCAGTTCTTC
>.|.|TRBV6-6|TRBJ1-6
CASSGGEPPLHF
TGTGCCAGCAGTGGAGGAGAGCCACCCCTCCACTTT
>.|.|TRBV18|TRBJ1-1
CASSGRQVSNTEAFF
TGTGCCAGCTCAGGGAGACAGGTGTCGAACACTGAAGCTTTCTTT
>.|.|TRBV7-2|TRBJ1-2
CASSWGGSEGYTF
TGTGCCAGCAGCTGGGGGGGCTCGGAAGGCTACACCTTC
>.|.|TRBV15|TRBJ2-2
CATSRVGGNTGELFF
TGTGCCACCAGCAGAGTAGGGGGGAACACCGGGGAGCTGTTTTTT
>TRBD1|.|TRBV18|TRBJ1-2
CASSPPDRLDYGYTF
TGTGCCAGCTCACCGCCGGACAGGCTAGACTATGGCTACACCTTC
>.|.|TRBV28|TRBJ2-1
CASSLGRYNEQFF
TGTGCCAGCAGTTTAGGCAGGTACAATGAGCAGTTCTTC
>TRBD1|.|TRBV10-3|TRBJ2-3
CAIRPTTGGMAQYF
TGTGCCATCAGGCCGACAACAGGGGGTATGGCGCAGTATTTT
>.|.|TRBV21-1|TRBJ1-5
CASRGDREQPQHF
TGTGCCAGCAGAGGAGACAGGGAACAGCCCCAGCATTTT
>.|.|TRBV5-1|TRBJ1-2
CASSHGGQGTNYGYTF
TGCGCCAGCAGCCACGGCGGACAAGGGACTAACTATGGCTACACCTTC
>.|.|TRBV7-9|TRBJ1-4
CASSLPGFNEKLFF
TGTGCCAGCAGCTTACCGGGGTTTAATGAAAAACTGTTTTTT
>TRBD2|.|TRBV24-1|TRBJ2-3
CATSESGTSGGTDTQYF
TGTGCCACCAGTGAATCCGGGACTAGCGGGGGCACAGATACGCAGTATTTT
>.|.|TRBV11-3|TRBJ1-1
CASSLRTANTEAFF
TGTGCCAGCAGCTTAAGGACAGCCAACACTGAAGCTTTCTTT
>.|.|TRBV7-8|TRBJ1-5
CASSLAGRDNQAQHF
TGTGCCAGCAGCTTAGCGGGCAGAGATAATCAGGCCCAGCATTTT
>.|few|TRBV5-6|TRBJ2-2
CASSSATLQAGELFF
TGTGCCAGCAGCTCTGCTACTCTCCAAGCCGGGGAGCTGTTTTTT
>.|.|TRBV19|TRBJ1-5
CASSGARTGNQPQHF
TGTGCCAGTAGCGGGGCTAGGACAGGCAATCAGCCCCAGCATTTT
>.|.|TRBV18|TRBJ2-5
CASSPPPSQETQYF
TGTGCCAGCTCACCACCGCCTAGCCAAGAGACCCAGTACTTC
>TRBD2|.|TRBV10-1|TRBJ2-3
CASSPLAGGLTDTQYF
TGCGCCAGCAGCCCACTAGCGGGGGGCCTCACAGATACGCAGTATTTT
>.|.|TRBV7-2|TRBJ2-6
CASTIVPGANVLTF
TGTGCCAGCACTATCGTACCTGGGGCCAACGTCCTGACTTTC
>.|.|TRBV11-2|TRBJ1-4
CASSIAGTNEKLFF
TGTGCCAGCAGCATAGCCGGGACTAATGAAAAACTGTTTTTT
>TRBD1|.|TRBV19|TRBJ1-2
CASSPLGQGVGYTF
TGTGCCAGTAGCCCCCTTGGACAGGGAGTTGGCTACACCTTC
>.|.|TRBV14|TRBJ1-2
CASSQDGNFYGYTF
TGTGCCAGCAGCCAGGACGGGAACTTCTATGGCTACACCTTC
>.|.|TRBV2|TRBJ2-7
CASRRLLTSTVF
TGTGCCAGCAGAAGACTACTAACTAGTACCGTCTTC
>.|.|TRBV6-5|TRBJ2-7
CATGQPVTSSYEQYF
TGTGCCACCGGACAGCCAGTCACGAGCTCCTACGAGCAGTACTTC
>.|.|TRBV9|TRBJ1-2
CASSVGATGGYGYTF
TGTGCCAGCAGCGTAGGGGCGACGGGAGGCTATGGCTACACCTTC
>.|.|TRBV6-5|TRBJ1-5
CASSPGRTANQPQHF
TGTGCCAGCAGCCCAGGGCGCACGGCCAATCAGCCCCAGCATTTT
>.|.|TRBV6-1|TRBJ2-3
CASSEAGAEDTQYF
TGTGCCAGCAGTGAAGCGGGGGCGGAAGATACGCAGTATTTT
>TRBD1|.|TRBV6-5|TRBJ1-1
CASGKTGGTEAFF
TGTGCCAGCGGCAAGACAGGGGGCACTGAAGCTTTCTTT
>TRBD2|.|TRBV30|TRBJ2-3
CAWSGAGGRGTQYF
TGTGCCTGGAGTGGAGCGGGGGGGCGGGGTACGCAGTATTTT
>.|.|TRBV14|TRBJ1-2
CASSQDYNRAHGYTF
TGTGCCAGCAGCCAAGATTATAACAGGGCCCATGGCTACACCTTC
>.|.|TRBV25-1|TRBJ1-2
CASSEGRAHGYTF
TGTGCCAGCAGTGAAGGCAGGGCCCATGGCTACACCTTC
>.|.|TRBV5-1|TRBJ1-2
CASTQTGGHGYTF
TGCGCCAGCACCCAAACAGGTGGGCATGGCTACACCTTC
>.|.|TRBV30|TRBJ1-1
CAWSVNQGWSEAFF
TGTGCCTGGAGTGTAAATCAGGGGTGGTCTGAAGCTTTCTTT
>TRBD2|.|TRBV5-4|TRBJ2-7
CASSLGGLAGGTYEQYF
TGTGCCAGCAGCTTGGGAGGACTAGCGGGGGGTACCTACGAGCAGTACTTC
>.|.|TRBV4-1|TRBJ2-1
CASSQVGGSYEQFF
TGCGCCAGCAGCCAAGTAGGGGGAAGCTATGAGCAGTTCTTC
>.|.|TRBV6-5|TRBJ2-7
CASTRGASYEQYF
TGTGCCAGCACTCGCGGGGCTTCCTACGAGCAGTACTTC
>.|.|TRBV19|TRBJ2-5
CASSSGTVQETQYF
TGTGCCAGTAGTAGTGGAACAGTACAAGAGACCCAGTACTTC
>.|.|TRBV12-3/TRBV12-4|TRBJ1-5
CASSTYHQPQHF
TGTGCCAGCAGCACCTATCATCAGCCCCAGCATTTT
>.|.|TRBV4-1|TRBJ2-7
CASSQGPLSSYEQYF
TGCGCCAGCAGCCAAGGGCCATTAAGCTCCTACGAGCAGTACTTC
>TRBD1|.|TRBV6-1|TRBJ2-3
CASSAGRQGGGDTQYF
TGTGCCAGCAGTGCAGGAAGACAGGGTGGGGGAGATACGCAGTATTTT
>.|.|TRBV5-4|TRBJ1-1
CASRRPGGTEAFF
TGTGCCAGCAGGCGACCGGGAGGGACTGAAGCTTTCTTT